These 26 T cell receptor beta chains were sequenced from one sample in a study of Tregs in tolerant kidney transplant recipients. Mixed chimerism was transient after nonmyeloablative marrow transplants from related graft donors. Sequenced by immunoSEQ multiplex PCR; TCRdb stores in-frame clones only, minus some. The sample records approximately 81,000 clones, over 75% being singletons. The material sequenced was CD4+ T cells from blood (PBMCs), taken 24 months after the transplant. All receptors derive from a human patient who received a combined kidney and bone marrow transplant. The graft donor may account for some of the T cells.

This chain uses TRBV12-2 with TRBJ2-5; the table gives TRBD2 as D, unverified against the DNA. The end of the DNA is better explained by TRBJ2-7, so the J call may be wrong. TRBV12-2 is a known pseudogene. This CDR3 region has 19 residues. The chain's CDR3 is CASRESPGLAAELPYEQYF. CDR3 nucleotides: TGTGCAAGTCGCGAAAGCCCGGGACTAGCGGCCGAACTCCCCTACGAGCAGTACTTC.

The J gene is TRBJ2-1, the V gene TRBV9, with 8 bases aligning to TRBD2. The germline V gene has CDR1 SGDLS and CDR2 YYNGEE. This CDR3 is built from 16 residues. J was trimmed by 4 bases and V by 3 bases; bases with no gene match: 9. The CDR3 DNA reads as TGTGCCAGCAGCGGGGCCTCGGGGGGGAGGTACAATGAGCAGTTCTTC. Protein: CASSGASGGRYNEQFF.

The V call is TRBV5-4, the J call TRBJ1-1, with D perhaps matching TRBD1 (6 bases). CDR1 and CDR2 (germline): SGHNT, YYREEE (reference sequence). The CDR3 has 15 residues. The V end lost 3 bases, the J end lost 0 bases, and 12 bases lay between the germline ends. Here the CDR3 DNA reads TGTGCCAGCAGCTCGGGACAAAACATGAACACTGAAGCTTTCTTT. This sequence encodes CASSSGQNMNTEAFF.

This sequence joins TRBV18 and TRBJ2-7; D may be TRBD2 (7 bases). The CDR3 spans 14 residues. Looked up from germline, CDR1 is KGHSH and CDR2 is LQKENI. V gave up 3 bases and J gave up 3 bases, with 12 bases separating them. The CDR3 loop reads CASSPGRGSYEQYF. The DNA of the CDR3 is TGTGCCAGCTCACCGGGGAGGGGGAGCTACGAGCAGTACTTC. Variable domain in full (rest from reference TRBV18 and TRBJ2-7): NAGVMQNPRHLVRRRGQEARLRCSPMKGHSHVYWYRQLPEEGLKFMVYLQKENIIDESGMPKERFSAEFPKEGPSILRIQQVVRGDSAAYFCASSPGRGSYEQYFGPGTRLTVT.

This chain connects TRBV5-8 to TRBJ1-1; D is possibly TRBD1 (5 bases). CDR1 is SGHTS, CDR2 YDEGEE, per germline. This CDR3 is built from 11 residues. V lost 6 bases and J 11 bases, leaving 14 bases between the germline ends. CDR3 amino acids: CASIRVLGAFF. The CDR3 DNA follows: TGTGCCAGCATCAGGGTACTTGGGGCTTTCTTT.

On this clone itself: Relative to the germline gene, one junction end is altered; a read error may explain this. Within the sample, other DNA sequences also encode this same CDR3. This chain connects TRBV5-1 to TRBJ1-6; D is undetermined. The CDR3 spans 12 residues. CDR1 and CDR2 (germline): SGHRS, YFSETQ. For the CDR3, the DNA is TGCGCCAGCAGCACTACGAATTCCCCCCTCCACTTT. The encoded protein is CASSTTNSPLHF.

The CDR3 DNA reads as TGTGCCTGGAGTCGGAGAATCACCTCTAATGAGCAGTTCTTC. It encodes CAWSRRITSNEQFF. The rearrangement joins TRBV30 to TRBJ2-1; D is ambiguous. This CDR3 is built from 14 residues. With 2 bases removed from V and 7 bases from J, the gap between germline ends came to 15 bases. The V gene's germline CDR1 is GTSNPN and CDR2 SVGIG (reference sequence).

Concerning this clone itself: Other DNA sequences in this specimen translate into the identical CDR3. J is TRBJ2-5 and V is TRBV5-4, with TRBD2 identical over 12 bases. Trimming cost V 4 bases and J 3 bases; bases outside gene matches: 4. The CDR3 is 15 amino acids. CDR1 SGHNT and CDR2 YYREEE come from the germline V gene (reference sequence). CDR3 sequence reads: CASSPRLAGEETQYF. CDR3 DNA sequence: TGTGCCAGCAGCCCAAGACTAGCGGGAGAAGAGACCCAGTACTTC.

The CDR3: CASSLVGFADIQYF. CDR3 DNA: TGTGCCAGCAGCTTAGTCGGATTTGCGGACATTCAGTACTTC. V usage is TRBV11-2 and J usage is TRBJ2-4, with D uncertain. Germline V CDR1 and CDR2: SGHAT, FQNNGV. The CDR3 is 14 residues long. Trimming stripped 1 base from V and 8 bases from J, with 12 bases between.

This CDR3 reads CASSLYSPGQGNTGELFF. CDR3 DNA sequence: TGCGCCAGCAGCTTGTATTCTCCGGGACAAGGGAACACCGGGGAGCTGTTTTTT. The chain joins TRBV5-1 to TRBJ2-2; possible D gene TRBD1, 6 bases. The germline V gene has CDR1 SGHRS and CDR2 YFSETQ. V lost 1 base, J lost 1 base, and 17 bases lay in between. The CDR3 has 18 residues.

The rearrangement joins TRBV11-1 to TRBJ2-7; 8 bases are a match to TRBD1. The CDR3 is 15 amino acids. Looked up from germline, CDR1 is SGHAT and CDR2 is FQDESV (reference sequence). V lost 6 bases, J lost 6 bases, and 13 bases stayed unmatched. The CDR3 loop is CASSRAGTGVVEQYF. DNA of the CDR3: TGTGCCAGCAGTCGTGCCGGGACAGGAGTCGTCGAGCAGTACTTC.

The chain joins TRBV19 to TRBJ1-5; D gene ambiguous. Trimming cost V 4 bases and J 5 bases, with 18 bases left between them. Germline V gene data show CDR1 as LNHDA and CDR2 as SQIVND (reference sequence). The CDR3 runs 16 residues. CDR3 bases: TGTGCCAGTAGTACCCTTAGAGGGCCGGGAGATCAGCCCCAGCATTTT. Amino acids: CASSTLRGPGDQPQHF.

The rearrangement uses TRBV5-1 and TRBJ2-6; unclear D gene. Germline V CDR1 and CDR2: SGHRS, YFSETQ. This CDR3 has 17 amino acids. Trimming left V 5 bases short and J 0 bases short, with 15 bases between. In DNA, the CDR3 is TGCGCCAGCAGATTAAACGGCGGTAACTCTGGGGCCAACGTCCTGACTTTC. Translating it yields CASRLNGGNSGANVLTF.

The chain uses TRBV18 and TRBJ2-1; 8 bases line up with TRBD1. In germline, CDR1 is KGHSH, CDR2 LQKENI. Germline trimming cut 5 bases from V and 3 bases from J; bases unmatched to any gene: 3. The CDR3 has 14 residues. CDR3 loop: CASSAGGGYNEQFF. CDR3 DNA sequence: TGTGCCAGCTCAGCAGGGGGCGGCTACAATGAGCAGTTCTTC.

The rearrangement links TRBV25-1 to TRBJ2-6, with a tentative D call TRBD1 (5 bases). CDR1 and CDR2 (germline): MGHDK, SYGVNS. V was cut by 8 bases and J by 4 bases, with 12 bases left in between. This CDR3 has 14 amino acids. CDR3 in DNA: TGTGCCAGCGGGCCCAGGGCCGGGGCCAACGTCCTGACTTTC. It is translated as CASGPRAGANVLTF.

The chain has TRBV7-8 and TRBJ2-7, with 7 bases identical to TRBD2. J was trimmed by 0 bases and V by 0 bases; bases with no gene match: 8. This CDR3 region has 17 residues. Germline V lookup: CDR1 SGHVS, CDR2 FQNEAQ. The CDR3 DNA sequence: TGTGCCAGCAGCTTAGCGGGCGGGAGTGGTCGCTCCTACGAGCAGTACTTC. It codes for CASSLAGGSGRSYEQYF.

This clone was seen only once. The chain has TRBV4-3 and TRBJ1-2; perhaps TRBD1 as D (5 bases). The CDR3 loop spans 16 amino acids. Per germline, CDR1 LGHNA and CDR2 YSLEER. Trimming removed 1 base from V and 3 bases from J, with 15 bases in between. DNA for the CDR3: TGCGCCAGCAGCCAAGTCGTGGATTGGGGGGACTATGGCTACACCTTC. Protein product: CASSQVVDWGDYGYTF.

Concerning this clone itself: Relative to the germline gene, one junction end is altered; a read error may explain this. The V and J genes are TRBV29-1 and TRBJ2-1, with D possibly TRBD2 on 6 matching bases. Germline V lookup: CDR1 SQVTM, CDR2 ANQGSEA. This CDR3 contains 14 residues. The CDR3 region has the DNA TGCGGCGTTGTTGGCGGGAACTCCTACAATGAGCAGTTCTTC. Its protein product is CGVVGGNSYNEQFF.

The genes are TRBV4-3 and TRBJ2-1; 11 nucleotides align to TRBD2. CDR3 size: 16 residues. Germline loops: CDR1 LGHNA, CDR2 YSLEER. The V and J ends lost 0 bases and 9 bases, in that order; junction bases with no gene match: 7. The CDR3 DNA reads as TGCGCCAGCAGCCAAGAATTGCTAGCGGGGGGTCTTGAGCAGTTCTTC. Translation: CASSQELLAGGLEQFF.

The V gene is TRBV7-9, the J gene TRBJ2-5; TRBD2 agrees at 7 bases. J was trimmed by 5 bases and V by 3 bases; bases with no gene match: 3. CDR3 length equals 13 residues. The germline CDR1 and CDR2 sequences are SEHNR and FQNEAQ (reference sequence). Here the CDR3 reads CASSLRGSETQYF. CDR3 DNA: TGTGCCAGCAGCTTGCGCGGGAGTGAGACCCAGTACTTC.

This chain's CDR3 is CAWAPGSRGRRRSGEAFF. In nucleotides, the CDR3 is TGTGCCTGGGCCCCGGGAAGCAGGGGAAGGAGGAGGAGTGGTGAAGCTTTCTTT. The chain is built from TRBV30 and TRBJ1-1, with D possibly being TRBD1 (6 bases). This CDR3 comprises 18 residues. Trimming cost V 5 bases and J 7 bases, with 32 bases left between them. The germline CDR1 and CDR2 sequences are GTSNPN and SVGIG (reference sequence). The full variable domain, rest sourced from reference TRBV30 and TRBJ1-1, is SQTIHQWPATLVQPVGSPLSLECTVEGTSNPNLYWYRQAAGRGLQLLFYSVGIGQISSEVPQNLSASRPQDRQFILSSKKLLLSDSGFYLCAWAPGSRGRRRSGEAFFGQGTRLTVV.

The J gene is TRBJ2-2, the V gene TRBV7-3, with a tentative D call TRBD1 (6 bases). This CDR3 is 14 amino acids long. The V and J ends lost 4 bases and 5 bases respectively, with 11 bases between them. Germline CDR1 SGHTA, CDR2 FQGTGA. The CDR3 region is CASSSKQGTGELFF. CDR3 sequence (DNA): TGTGCCAGCAGCTCTAAGCAGGGGACCGGGGAGCTGTTTTTT.

The chain combines TRBV7-2 with TRBJ1-4; TRBD1 matches at 7 bases. CDR3 length: 14 amino acids. The junction had 7 bases not matched to a gene; V was cut back by 4 bases and J by 8 bases. The germline CDR1 and CDR2 sequences are SGHTA and FQGNSA. The CDR3 loop is CASSYRDSREKLFF. The CDR3 nucleotides are TGTGCCAGCAGCTACCGGGACAGTAGGGAAAAACTGTTTTTT.

The chain uses TRBV9 and TRBJ2-5; D unresolved. Germline V lookup: CDR1 SGDLS, CDR2 YYNGEE. The CDR3 loop spans 14 amino acids. The germline V and J ends were trimmed by 1 base and 2 bases, with 9 bases remaining between them. The CDR3 here is CASSVNPLQETQYF. The CDR3 DNA reads as TGTGCCAGCAGCGTAAACCCCCTACAAGAGACCCAGTACTTC.

This clone was detected only once. The V call is TRBV29-1, the J call TRBJ2-5; a possible D gene is TRBD1 (6 bases). Trimming took off 5 bases at V and 5 bases at J, with 12 bases between the two ends. Germline V gene lookup returns CDR1 SQVTM and CDR2 ANQGSEA. This CDR3 spans 12 amino acids. The CDR3 loop is CSVNRVRETQYF. The CDR3 DNA is TGCAGCGTTAACAGGGTACGCGAGACCCAGTACTTC.

The chain has TRBV19 and TRBJ2-3; possible D gene TRBD1, 5 bases. Germline V lookup: CDR1 LNHDA, CDR2 SQIVND (reference sequence). The CDR3 is 16 residues long. The germline V and J ends were trimmed by 4 bases and 0 bases, with 14 bases remaining between them. This CDR3 reads CASSTRLTASTDTQYF. The CDR3 coding sequence is TGTGCCAGTAGTACCAGACTGACAGCTAGCACAGATACGCAGTATTTT.